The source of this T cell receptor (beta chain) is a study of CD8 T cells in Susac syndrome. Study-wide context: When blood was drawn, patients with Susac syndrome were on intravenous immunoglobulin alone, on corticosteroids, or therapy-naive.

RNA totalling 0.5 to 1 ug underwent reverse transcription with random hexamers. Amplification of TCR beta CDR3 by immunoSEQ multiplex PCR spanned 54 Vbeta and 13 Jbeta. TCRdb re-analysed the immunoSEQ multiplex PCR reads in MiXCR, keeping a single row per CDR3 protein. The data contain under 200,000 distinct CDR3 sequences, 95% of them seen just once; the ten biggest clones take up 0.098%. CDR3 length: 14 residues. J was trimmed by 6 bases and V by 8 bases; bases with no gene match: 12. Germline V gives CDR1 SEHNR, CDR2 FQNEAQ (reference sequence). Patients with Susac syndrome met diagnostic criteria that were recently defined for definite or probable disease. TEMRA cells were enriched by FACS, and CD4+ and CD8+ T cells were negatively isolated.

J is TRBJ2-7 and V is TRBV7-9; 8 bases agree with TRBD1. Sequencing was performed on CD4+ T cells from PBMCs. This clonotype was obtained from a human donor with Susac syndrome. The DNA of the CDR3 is TGTGCCAGCGCCCGGGGCCAGGGGGCGAGCGAGCAGTACTTC. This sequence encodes CASARGQGASEQYF.